The 22 T cell receptor beta chains below come from one sample, sequenced in a study of CD8 T cells in ankylosing spondylitis. Findings and caveats of the study: A TCR beta motif of under 10 highly homologous variants appeared characteristic of ankylosing spondylitis blood.

These receptors' antigens are unknown. Each CDR3 protein is one row after TCRdb ran MiXCR on the 5' RACE reads. Of just under 550,000 distinct CDR3 sequences listed, roughly 13% are singletons. Source material: blood, either unsorted or a sorted T cell fraction (not recorded which). The receptors originated from a male donor with ankylosing spondylitis.

The CDR3 bases are TGTGCCAGCAGTTACTCCGGGACCCCTCTAGGAGCCAAAAACATTCAGTACTTC. It encodes CASSYSGTPLGAKNIQYF. V and J are TRBV6-5 and TRBJ2-4; D possibly uses TRBD1 or TRBD2 (5 bases each). Germline CDR1 is MNHEY and CDR2 is SVGAGI. V lost 0 bases to trimming and J lost 0 bases, with 15 bases between them. The CDR3 sequence is 18 residues long.

The V call is TRBV12-3 or TRBV12-4, the J call TRBJ2-5; no clear D. The CDR3 is 17 residues long. V was clipped by 7 bases and J by 2 bases, with 23 bases between them. Here the CDR3 DNA reads TGTGCCAGCACCCCTTCATTTATTGAGGATGAACAAGAGACCCAGTACTTC. Residues: CASTPSFIEDEQETQYF.

The chain couples TRBV5-1 to TRBJ1-1, with D uncertain. The CDR3 is made up of 15 amino acids. Germline loops: CDR1 SGHRS, CDR2 YFSETQ. Between the trimmed V and J ends, which lost 1 base and 0 bases, there was a span of 10 bases. CDR3 coding DNA: TGCGCCAGCAGCTTGCAAGCCTGGGTGAACACTGAAGCTTTCTTT. This codes for CASSLQAWVNTEAFF. The entire variable domain, with the rest obtained from reference TRBV5-1 and TRBJ1-1, is as follows: KAGVTQTPRYLIKTRGQQVTLSCSPISGHRSVSWYQQTPGQGLQFLFEYFSETQRNKGNFPGRFSGRQFSNSRSEMNVSTLELGDSALYLCASSLQAWVNTEAFFGQGTRLTVV.

This clonotype was picked up many times. This sequence joins TRBV6-5 and TRBJ1-5; D perhaps matches TRBD1 (6 bases). The CDR3 has 16 residues. Trimming removed 0 bases from V and 0 bases from J, with 9 bases in between. Germline V lookup: CDR1 MNHEY, CDR2 SVGAGI. For the CDR3, the DNA is TGTGCCAGCAGTTACTCGGGGGCGCATAGCAATCAGCCCCAGCATTTT. Protein sequence: CASSYSGAHSNQPQHF.

This clonotype was detected many times. The J gene is TRBJ2-5, the V gene TRBV12-3 or TRBV12-4; D possibly uses TRBD1 or TRBD2 (5 bases each). CDR3 length: 12 residues. Trimming took 5 bases from V and 4 from J, leaving 8 bases between them. The CDR3 region has the DNA TGTGCCAGCAGTGGGGGTACAGAGACCCAGTACTTC. Its translation: CASSGGTETQYF.

The sample holds a few counts of this clonotype. The chain has TRBV11-2 and TRBJ1-6, with D possibly matching TRBD1 (6 bases). The CDR3 loop spans 15 amino acids. With 3 bases removed from V and 6 bases from J, the gap between germline ends came to 12 bases. Per germline, CDR1 SGHAT and CDR2 FQNNGV. The CDR3 region has the DNA TGTGCCAGCAGCTTTCTGACAGGCAGTAATTCACCCCTCCACTTT. Residues: CASSFLTGSNSPLHF.

This clonotype was found a few times. The gene calls are TRBV5-5 and TRBJ2-1; D call uncertain. V was trimmed by 0 bases and J by 0 bases, leaving 10 bases between them. CDR1 is SGHKS and CDR2 is YYEKEE in the germline V gene (reference sequence). CDR3 length: 16 amino acids. The CDR3 coding sequence is TGTGCCAGCAGCTTGGCGGTTGATGCCTCCTACAATGAGCAGTTCTTC. Translated: CASSLAVDASYNEQFF.

This clonotype was detected a few times. The chain employs TRBV20-1 and TRBJ1-1; a weak D match, TRBD1 (5 bases). CDR1 and CDR2 from the germline V gene are DFQATT and SNEGSKA (reference sequence). The CDR3 runs to 12 residues. Trimming removed 8 bases at V and 5 bases at J, with 15 bases between. The CDR3 DNA reads as TGCAGTCCTCGGGGCGTGAGGACTGAAGCTTTCTTT. It codes for CSPRGVRTEAFF.

This clonotype appeared a few times. The rearrangement links TRBV20-1 to TRBJ2-7; TRBD2 might be the D (6 bases). CDR1 and CDR2 from the germline V gene are DFQATT and SNEGSKA (reference sequence). CDR3 length equals 14 residues. The V end lost 6 bases, the J end lost 1 base, and 16 bases lay between the germline ends. CDR3 bases: TGCAGTGCCAACGGCGGGGTGAGATCCTACGAGCAGTACTTC. Its protein product is CSANGGVRSYEQYF.

This clonotype was counted only a few times. The gene calls are TRBV7-9 and TRBJ2-7; no definite D call. This CDR3 region has 11 residues. Germline V gives CDR1 SEHNR, CDR2 FQNEAQ (reference sequence). V lost 2 bases, J lost 5 bases, and 4 bases lay in between. CDR3 nucleotides: TGTGCCAGCAGCTTAACGAACGAGCAGTACTTC. Protein sequence: CASSLTNEQYF.

The chain combines TRBV20-1 with TRBJ2-1; 10 bases match TRBD2. The CDR3 covers 14 residues. V shed 1 base, J shed 6 bases, and the junction held 3 bases outside the gene matches. Germline V gene sequence: CDR1 DFQATT, CDR2 SNEGSKA (reference sequence). The CDR3 DNA reads TGCAGTGCTAGAGGGGCTAGCGGGAGCAATGAGCAGTTCTTC. Translating it yields CSARGASGSNEQFF.

This clonotype has a count of ten or more. The chain is built from TRBV25-1 and TRBJ1-2, with D hard to call. V was trimmed by 3 bases and J by 6 bases, leaving 14 bases between them. CDR3 size: 14 residues. Looked up from germline, CDR1 is MGHDK and CDR2 is SYGVNS. The CDR3 sequence is CASSDGRGYDGYTF. CDR3 in DNA: TGTGCCAGCAGTGACGGCCGAGGGTATGATGGCTACACCTTC.

Concerning this clonotype: Lacking the conserved final phenylalanine or tryptophan, this CDR3 likely reflects a read error. The chain carries TRBV15 and TRBJ2-7; D may correspond to TRBD1 or TRBD2 (5 bases each). This CDR3 spans 15 amino acids. Looked up from germline, CDR1 is LNHNV and CDR2 is YYDKDF (reference sequence). Trimming removed 4 bases from V and 3 bases from J, with 16 bases in between. The CDR3 here is CATSTPAGTGYEQYY. In nucleotides, the CDR3 is TGTGCCACCAGCACCCCGGCAGGGACGGGCTACGAGCAGTACTAC.

V usage is TRBV4-2 and J usage is TRBJ2-3; D not certain. This CDR3 comprises 14 residues. CDR1 is LGHNA, CDR2 YNFKEQ, per germline. Trimming stripped 0 bases from V and 4 bases from J, with 8 bases between. CDR3 bases: TGTGCCAGCAGCCAAGACCGGTCAGCAGATACGCAGTATTTT. Its translation is CASSQDRSADTQYF.

At least ten counts were recorded for this clonotype. The chain uses TRBV5-1 and TRBJ2-3; D might be TRBD1 (6 bases). V was cut by 4 bases and J by 1 base, with 13 bases left in between. From germline, CDR1 is SGHRS and CDR2 YFSETQ. CDR3 size: 15 residues. CDR3 bases: TGCGCCAGCAGCCCCGAAGAGGGGGGCACAGATACGCAGTATTTT. As protein: CASSPEEGGTDTQYF. The variable domain in full, with the rest retrieved from reference TRBV5-1 and TRBJ2-3, is KAGVTQTPRYLIKTRGQQVTLSCSPISGHRSVSWYQQTPGQGLQFLFEYFSETQRNKGNFPGRFSGRQFSNSRSEMNVSTLELGDSALYLCASSPEEGGTDTQYFGPGTRLTVL.

This clonotype was counted a few times. The gene calls are TRBV6-1 and TRBJ2-5, with TRBD1 identical over 7 bases. The CDR3 has 16 amino acids. J was trimmed by 1 base and V by 7 bases; bases with no gene match: 12. CDR1 and CDR2 from the germline V gene are MNHNS and SASEGT. DNA of the CDR3: TGTGCCAGCACCTCAATAGGGGGCACCGTCCAAGAGACCCAGTACTTC. This gives the protein CASTSIGGTVQETQYF.

This chain joins TRBV7-9 and TRBJ2-1, with D hard to call. CDR1 SEHNR and CDR2 FQNEAQ come from the germline V gene (reference sequence). The CDR3 is 15 amino acids. V gave up 7 bases and J gave up 9 bases, with 22 bases separating them. In nucleotides, the CDR3 is TGTGCCAGCATCAAGACGCTTACCGCTAAGAGTGAGCAGTTCTTC. Translation: CASIKTLTAKSEQFF.

This clonotype was detected only a few times. The chain combines TRBV10-3 with TRBJ2-1; 12 bases align to TRBD2. V shed 6 bases and J 4 bases; nucleotides not matched to a gene: 10. The CDR3 sequence is 17 residues long. Germline V gene lookup returns CDR1 ENHRY and CDR2 SYGVKD. CDR3 amino acids: CAISDAWTSGTYNEQFF. The DNA of the CDR3 is TGTGCCATCAGCGATGCGTGGACTAGCGGGACTTACAATGAGCAGTTCTTC.

This clonotype was observed a few times. This chain joins TRBV4-1 and TRBJ1-2; D is possibly TRBD1 (6 bases). This CDR3 contains 15 residues. The V end was cut by 1 base, the J end by 3 bases, with 12 bases between. Germline V CDR1 and CDR2: MGHRA, YSYEKL. The CDR3 sequence: CASSQGDRLDYGYTF. DNA of the CDR3: TGCGCCAGCAGCCAAGGTGACAGGCTAGACTATGGCTACACCTTC.

Only a few counts were recorded for this clonotype. This chain links TRBV30 with TRBJ2-1; D unresolved. Per germline, CDR1 GTSNPN and CDR2 SVGIG (reference sequence). V gave up 0 bases and J gave up 6 bases, with 12 bases separating them. The CDR3 spans 14 residues. Here the CDR3 reads CAWSVKAAGNEQFF. In DNA, the CDR3 is TGTGCCTGGAGTGTAAAAGCAGCCGGCAATGAGCAGTTCTTC.

This clonotype appeared a few times. The CDR3 here is CASSLGGIQQETQYF. The CDR3 region has the DNA TGTGCCAGCAGCTTAGGAGGAATTCAACAAGAGACCCAGTACTTC. V usage is TRBV7-2 and J usage is TRBJ2-5; D gene unclear. Trimming shortened V by 1 base and J by 2 bases, and 11 bases separated the two germline ends. CDR1 is SGHTA and CDR2 is FQGNSA in the germline V gene. This CDR3 comprises 15 residues.

Only a few counts were recorded for this clonotype. The genes are TRBV29-1 and TRBJ1-2; D ambiguous. Trimming shortened V by 5 bases and J by 3 bases, and 13 bases separated the two germline ends. The CDR3 totals 13 residues. Germline CDR1 and CDR2: SQVTM and ANQGSEA. The CDR3 region is CSVHPDGDYGYTF. DNA for the CDR3: TGCAGCGTTCATCCGGACGGTGACTATGGCTACACCTTC.